The sequence of this T cell receptor (beta chain) was determined in a study of cytomegalovirus exposure and HLA in healthy donors (dated by TCRdb to about 2017). About the full investigation: An earlier analysis of 587 of the donors reported about 290 Gb of sequence data and around 120 million unique TCR beta sequences from about 179 million T cells. An early release that covered about 600 HLA-typed donors contained 300 to 350 gigabases of sequencing data and around 85 million unique TCR sequences. Of the approximately 400 genotyped donors, approximately 81% were placed in the genetic ancestry cluster associated with self-reported Caucasian donors. The study aimed to test whether signatures of past pathogen exposure could be identified by cataloging public T cell receptors. The study profiled the T cell repertoires of hundreds of subjects by immunosequencing and related them to cytomegalovirus serostatus. Along with the approximately 700-subject first cohort, a separate validation cohort of over a hundred different subjects was used. To predict cytomegalovirus infection status, the study combined high-throughput TCR immunosequencing, statistical association of individual TCRs with disease status, and machine learning. A later analysis re-analyzed previously published TCR beta repertoires from several hundred donors and added high-resolution HLA genotyping to study TCR occurrence patterns. Rather than using new phenotypic data, the later analysis identified candidate immune exposures from TCR beta sequences and from how often those sequences occurred across donors. An earlier analysis of several hundred of the donors applied high-throughput TCR beta sequencing to assess whether each TCR beta V gene segment acted as functional or pseudogenic. Donor age, sex, ethnicity and CMV serostatus were compiled together with the repertoire data. A later genetic analysis took genome-wide SNP genotypes for about three fifths of the roughly 700 donors and used that subset as a discovery cohort. All discovery cohort repertoires had been generated using a single sequencing platform. HLA typing included class I and class II loci at four-digit resolution. The number of donors typed differed by locus, with 629-630 for A, B, C, DRB1 and DQB1, about 500 for DQA1, 600 to 610 for DPA1, and some 450 for DPB1. Because of strong linkage in the cohort, five DR-DQ haplotypes were treated as single units for association and clustering. Across approximately 420 genotyped donors of the cohort, an average of roughly 250,000 unique TCR beta nucleotide sequences per donor were sequenced, and approximately 19% of those sequences were non-productive.

From its cysteine to its phenylalanine, the CDR3 spans 15 amino acids. Only the CDR3 region is kept as DNA, spanning 45 bases read in frame from base 1. Clipping removes 3 bases from V and 5 bases from J, with 6 as the unmatched junction base count. CDR1 and CDR2 are drawn from the germline V gene: SGHDT, YYEEEE. In total, just over 650 healthy bone marrow donors made up the cohort. At the time of sampling, all cohort members were nominally healthy, though unrecorded immune exposures were likely present. The donor tested CMV seronegative and was one of the 352 seronegative cohort members. A peripheral blood sample was provided by each donor, and peripheral blood mononuclear cells were used for TCR beta sequencing. Genomic DNA was extracted from the blood cell samples with the Qiagen DNeasy Blood Extraction Kit. Libraries were made using the immunoSEQ multiplex PCR assay. A mixture of 60 forward primers for TCR Vbeta segments and 13 reverse primers for TCR Jbeta segments was used in the multiplex PCR. The CDR3 region of rearranged TCR beta genes was amplified from genomic DNA with a multiplex PCR assay. On the Illumina HiSeq System, the amplified TCR beta libraries were sequenced as 87-base-pair reads. In the paper's pipeline: Across the 500 to 850 repertoires, a later analysis counted roughly 84 million unique TCR beta chains, around 10 million of which were shared by at least two donors. A nearest-neighbor algorithm error-corrected the raw reads and collapsed the reads into unique sequences, merging closely related sequences to remove PCR and sequencing errors. Alignment of CDR3 sequences to IMGT reference sequences was used to assign V, D and J gene segments. For a sequence to be retained, at least a six-nucleotide match to both a V gene segment and a J gene segment was required. A rearrangement counted as productive if the CDR3 had no stop codons and remained in frame with V and J, and every other rearrangement counted as non-productive. Following IMGT convention, CDR3 was defined as the stretch from the second conserved V-encoded cysteine to the conserved J-encoded phenylalanine. The earlier analysis of about 610 of the donors excluded any sequence lacking an unambiguous match to a single V gene segment. An earlier analysis of fewer than 750 of the donors classified V segments as functional when productive rearrangements were above 56.7% and as segregating when the standard deviation between donors was above 5%. A statistical classification framework was developed to diagnose cytomegalovirus status using the catalog of TCR beta chain sequences. A later analysis assigned V and J genes by comparing TCR nucleotide sequences with IMGT/GENE-DB human TR gene sequences. A later analysis assigned CDR3 sequences and most-parsimonious VDJ recombination scenarios with the TCRdist pipeline. In a later analysis, every TCR beta chain was defined by the combination of its CDR3 amino acid sequence and its V-gene family, and reads without a unique V-gene family were dropped. In a later analysis, some 600 highly shared, low-generation-probability nucleotide sequences were removed to address suspected cross-contamination and a sequencing artifact. In a later analysis, a clonal expansion index was calculated for each public chain from normalized within-repertoire ranks of inferred template counts. A later analysis computed generation probabilities with a VDJ recombination model fitted to out-of-frame rearrangements, and checked the results against IGoR. A later analysis scored TCR-TCR, TCR-HLA and TCR-CMV co-occurrence with hypergeometric tests, applying a repertoire-size bias correction to TCR pairs. False discovery rates were estimated in a later analysis by permuting HLA or CMV assignments 20 times. In a later analysis, co-occurring TCRs were grouped with DBSCAN, and TCRdist sequence similarity was added when clustering was performed within HLA-allele-positive subsets. For co-occurrence clustering, repertoires with fewer than 30,000 or more than 120,000 public chains were excluded, along with several repertoires with anomalous nucleotide sharing. Held by TCRdb, this immuneACCESS table contains in-frame sequences only and omits some clones. Under half of the omission traces to an unresolved V gene where checked; the cause of the rest is unknown. V, J and clone size were drawn from that table, and D and trimming were deduced from the DNA. The sample has 180,000 or so clones on record, roughly 80% of them singletons. Over 0.65% of the sample rests with the top ten.

Overall study outcomes, separate from this receptor: Three of the identified cytomegalovirus-associated TCR beta chains were confirmed in vitro to be specific for cytomegalovirus antigens. While some public TCRs were present in many individuals, most TCR sequences turned up only very rarely across donors. Only TCR beta chains were sequenced in this cohort, and the absence of alpha or paired-chain data limited detectable features. The sequencing pipeline was judged likely to have produced a cluster of highly shared sequence variants as a technical artifact. For the cohort, immune exposure information was limited to CMV serostatus. HLA typing was unavailable for some donors at each locus, so association tests used only the typed subset. A further reported finding was that TCR beta sequences accurately predicted the HLA-A and HLA-B alleles for most subjects in the first cohort. The 87-base-pair reads could not distinguish some IMGT-functional V segments, including TRBV6-2 and TRBV6-3, so those segments were excluded. In a later genetic analysis, a missense DCLRE1C variant was associated with V-gene and J-gene trimming of TCR beta chains, and the association was replicated in an independent cohort. In both the original and validation cohorts, the classifier was reported to diagnose cytomegalovirus status with high specificity and sensitivity. According to the authors, the approach could potentially be generalized to other disease states and immunological phenotypes. In a later analysis, several top co-occurrence clusters were reported to appear linked to parvovirus B19, influenza, CMV and Epstein-Barr virus. In a later analysis, HLA-associated TCR beta chains were found to be more clonally expanded and to have lower generation probabilities than equally common non-associated chains. According to a later analysis, TCR association rates differed among HLA loci, with DRB1 alleles showing the most associated TCRs and HLA-C alleles showing the fewest. The study gave a list of 150 to 200 TCR beta chains associated with cytomegalovirus. At a false discovery rate of 0.05, a later analysis linked 16,951 TCR beta sequences to specific HLA alleles. Presence/absence analyses assumed roughly uniform sequencing depth across donors, an assumption that may not hold. Because counts were too low, about 17 rarely observed V segments, including chromosome 9 orphons, were excluded from the earlier analysis of 500 to 700 of the donors. In an earlier analysis of around 600 of the donors, most TCR beta V segments appeared in productive rearrangements about 87% or about 30% of the time, broadly matching IMGT annotations. A later analysis found that most CMV-associated TCR beta chains appeared HLA-restricted, with HLA associations seemingly driven largely by CMV exposure. A later genetic analysis reported fewer N-insertions in productive TCRs among donors in an Asian-associated ancestry cluster than the roughly 650-donor mean. Assigning TCR associations to individual alleles was difficult when HLA alleles, especially DR and DQ, strongly co-occurred. Linkage disequilibrium might explain the correlated functional status among segregating V segments, but an unknown experimental factor could not be ruled out.

About this clone itself: Its target antigen remains unknown. No per-base quality is available; no much larger clone lies one base away.

The origin of this receptor is a young woman in good health and CMV-seronegative. The rearrangement combines TRBV5-6 with TRBJ2-3, with TRBD2 matching 10 junction bases. The sequencing input was PBMCs. The CDR3 is CASSSLAGARDTQYF. The DNA sequence is given as TGTGCCAGCAGCTCCCTAGCGGGGGCTCGAGATACGCAGTATTTT.